One sample yielded the 5 T cell receptor beta chains listed below, sequenced in a study of blood T cells in healthy people across ages. The second PCR ran about 7 to 12 cycles with a sample-barcoded 5' primer and J-beta primers. TCRdb independently ran MiXCR on the 5' RACE reads; one entry per CDR3 protein. Here the sample spans some 900,000 distinct CDR3 sequences, around 46% being singletons. Sequences were obtained from blood. The receptors derive from a man between 25 and 39 years old in good health.

The chain links TRBV6-5 to TRBJ1-2; 8 nucleotides agree with TRBD1. Trimming removed 6 bases from V and 4 bases from J; junction bases left unmatched: 10. This CDR3 has 15 amino acids. Per germline, CDR1 MNHEY and CDR2 SVGAGI. The DNA of the CDR3 is TGTGCCAGCAGCCCTATGGACAGGGCCGGCTATGGCTACACCTTC. Its protein product is CASSPMDRAGYGYTF.

There are many counts of this clonotype. The V call is TRBV20-1, the J call TRBJ2-7; D is undetermined. The V gene's germline CDR1 is DFQATT and CDR2 SNEGSKA (reference sequence). The V end was cut by 1 base, the J end by 5 bases, with 18 bases between. The CDR3 consists of 15 residues. The CDR3 is CSARGIGGYVDEQYF. CDR3 nucleotides: TGCAGTGCTAGAGGCATAGGCGGATACGTGGACGAGCAGTACTTC.

This clonotype has more than one count but fewer than ten. CDR3 nucleotide sequence: TGTGCCAGCAGCCGGGTGCTTAGCGGGGTAGGGTTAGAGACCCAGTACTTC. It translates to CASSRVLSGVGLETQYF. V usage is TRBV7-2 and J usage is TRBJ2-5; 8 bases are shared with TRBD2. The CDR3 contains 17 residues. Germline trimming cut 5 bases from V and 4 bases from J; bases unmatched to any gene: 15. The germline gives CDR1 SGHTA, CDR2 FQGNSA.

The DNA for the CDR3 is TGTGCCAGCGGTCAGGGCCACGAGCAGTACTTC. Translated, it gives CASGQGHEQYF. This chain links TRBV6-5 with TRBJ2-7; tentative D call: TRBD1 (5 bases). Looked up from germline, CDR1 is MNHEY and CDR2 is SVGAGI. This CDR3 has 11 amino acids. V lost 8 bases and J lost 5, with 10 bases in between.

The CDR3, as DNA: TGTGCCAGCCGGGACGGAAGACTCCGGGAGCTGTTTTTT. Protein product: CASRDGRLRELFF. The chain has TRBV6-5 and TRBJ2-2; D is perhaps TRBD1 or TRBD2 (5 bases each). The CDR3 is made up of 13 amino acids. Germline V lookup: CDR1 MNHEY, CDR2 SVGAGI. V was trimmed by 8 bases and J by 9 bases, leaving 16 bases between them.